This entry lists 4 T cell receptor beta chains sequenced from one sample in a study of blood T cell repertoires in COVID-19. TCRdb's copy holds only in-frame clones and misses some; the assay was immunoSEQ multiplex PCR. The table records some 110,000 clones, roughly nine tenths of them present only once. The sample comprised peripheral blood. These receptors all come from a human donor with active COVID-19. The donor label of this sample is uncertain.

This chain connects TRBV12-3 or TRBV12-4 to TRBJ1-2; tentative D call: TRBD1 (5 bases). Between the trimmed V and J ends, which lost 2 bases and 7 bases, there was a span of 11 bases. This CDR3 has 13 residues. The CDR3 sequence: CASSLRGGVGYTF. The CDR3 DNA reads TGTGCCAGCAGTTTAAGGGGAGGCGTTGGCTACACCTTC.

The gene calls are TRBV4-1 and TRBJ2-3, with TRBD2 matching 9 bases. Trimming took 1 base from V and 5 from J; bases not matched to a gene: 1. The CDR3 consists of 14 residues. Germline lookup yields CDR1 MGHRA and CDR2 YSYEKL. The CDR3 bases are TGCGCCAGCAGCCAAGGAGCGGGGGGAGATACGCAGTATTTT. Protein product: CASSQGAGGDTQYF.

The chain is built from TRBV4-2 and TRBJ1-2; D ambiguous. The CDR3 runs 12 residues. The germline CDR1 and CDR2 sequences are LGHNA and YNFKEQ. V was shortened by 4 bases and J by 11 bases, with 14 bases between the two germline ends. This CDR3 is CASSPDMSLYTF. CDR3 sequence (DNA): TGTGCCAGCAGCCCTGACATGAGCTTGTACACCTTC.

The rearrangement joins TRBV18 to TRBJ1-1; TRBD1 might be the D (5 bases). The CDR3 is 16 residues long. From germline, CDR1 is KGHSH and CDR2 LQKENI. V lost 2 bases to trimming and J lost 1 base, with 14 bases between them. This CDR3 reads CASSPSRQLRNTEAFF. Written as DNA, the CDR3 is TGTGCCAGCTCACCAAGTAGACAGCTAAGGAACACTGAAGCTTTCTTT.